This entry describes one T cell receptor beta chain. The sample comes from a study of shared clonotypes between healthy human individuals. Measured with immunoSEQ multiplex PCR; TCRdb has only the in-frame clones, and not every one. The sample consists of hundreds of thousands of clones, 73% of them appearing once. The material sequenced was memory CD4+ T cells sorted from blood. The subset denotes: CD45RA-negative fraction. The source of this sequence is a woman aged 25 to 39 in good health.

The CDR3 DNA is TGTGCCAGTAGTACGACGGGGGTGGTCACAGATACGCAGTATTTT. Encoded protein: CASSTTGVVTDTQYF. The V call is TRBV19, the J call TRBJ2-3; maybe TRBD2 (6 bases). Germline lookup yields CDR1 LNHDA and CDR2 SQIVND (reference sequence). The V end lost 4 bases, the J end lost 2 bases, and 13 bases lay between the germline ends. CDR3 length equals 15 residues.